These 3 T cell receptor beta chains originate from one sample sequenced in a study of T cells expressing NK-cell markers (dated by TCRdb to 2020 to 2022). The method was 5' RACE. The instrument was an Illumina HiSeq 2000. TCRdb reprocessed the raw reads; every CDR3 protein sequence is a single record, and DNA is not supplied. The table for this sample lists 400,000 to 500,000 distinct CDR3 sequences. 7.3% of the sample is in the top ten clones. The sequenced sample was blood T cells: a sorted CD56 or NKG2C T cell subset, CD4+ or CD8+ T cells, or bulk PBMC T cells (not recorded which). The source of these receptors is a woman between 18 and 69 years old in good health.

The chain combines TRBV20-1 with TRBJ2-5; TCRdb returns TRBD2, unconfirmable since there is no DNA. CDR3 length: 16 residues. CDR1 and CDR2 from the germline V gene are DFQATT and SNEGSKA (reference sequence). CDR3 residues: CSASPLAGGWQETQYF.

The V and J genes are TRBV5-1 and TRBJ1-1; TCRdb outputs TRBD1, but without DNA this stays unchecked. The CDR3 covers 15 residues. Germline lookup yields CDR1 SGHRS and CDR2 YFSETQ. CDR3 sequence reads: CASSLVGAQDTEAFF.

This chain joins TRBV29-1 and TRBJ1-1; there is no DNA to check the TCRdb D call of TRBD1. Per germline, CDR1 SQVTM and CDR2 ANQGSEA. This CDR3 contains 12 residues. The CDR3 loop is CSVNGPRGEAFF.